These 22 T cell receptor beta chains share one sample of origin, sequenced in a study of T cells in pancreatic ductal adenocarcinoma. Selected pancreatic ductal adenocarcinoma patients had undergone surgery without neoadjuvant therapy. Profiling relied on immunoSEQ multiplex PCR, and the TCRdb table lists in-frame clones only, not all of them. The sample yields approximately 9,400 clones, about 64% seen once. The specimen sequenced was pancreatic tumor tissue. These receptor sequences come from a human donor with pancreatic ductal adenocarcinoma.

This clone is a singleton in its sample. This chain joins TRBV7-9 and TRBJ2-5; possible D gene TRBD2, 6 bases. The germline V gene encodes CDR1 SEHNR and CDR2 FQNEAQ (reference sequence). V was trimmed by 1 base and J by 3 bases, leaving 12 bases between them. The CDR3 consists of 15 residues. The CDR3 here is CASSLGWGTEETQYF. The DNA for the CDR3 is TGTGCCAGCAGCTTAGGGTGGGGGACTGAAGAGACCCAGTACTTC.

This clone was detected only once. This chain connects TRBV11-2 to TRBJ1-1; 7 positions match TRBD1. Germline trimming cut 3 bases from V and 9 bases from J; bases unmatched to any gene: 4. This CDR3 has 12 amino acids. Germline V lookup: CDR1 SGHAT, CDR2 FQNNGV. The CDR3 DNA is TGTGCCAGCAGCTTTAGGGACAGCAAAGCTTTCTTT. Translated: CASSFRDSKAFF.

This clone is a singleton in its sample. The chain uses TRBV9 and TRBJ1-5; D remains unclear. CDR3 length: 15 residues. Trimming took off 3 bases at V and 4 bases at J, with 14 bases between the two ends. Germline CDR1 reads SGDLS; CDR2 reads YYNGEE. CDR3 protein: CASSEGSLGNQPQHF. The CDR3 coding sequence is TGTGCCAGCAGCGAGGGATCCCTAGGGAATCAGCCCCAGCATTTT. Together with reference TRBV9 and TRBJ1-5, the CDR3 gives the full variable domain: DSGVTQTPKHLITATGQRVTLRCSPRSGDLSVYWYQQSLDQGLQFLIQYYNGEERAKGNILERFSAQQFPDLHSELNLSSLELGDSALYFCASSEGSLGNQPQHFGDGTRLSIL.

V and J are TRBV2 and TRBJ2-2; 7 nucleotides agree with TRBD2. Germline V gene sequence: CDR1 SNHLY, CDR2 FYNNEI. The trim removed 8 bases at V and 4 bases at J, leaving 7 bases unmatched. The CDR3 is 14 residues long. The CDR3 loop reads CASEAGVGTGELFF. CDR3 sequence (DNA): TGTGCCAGCGAGGCGGGAGTGGGCACCGGGGAGCTGTTTTTT.

The chain links TRBV28 to TRBJ2-7; a weak D match, TRBD2 (5 bases). Looked up from germline, CDR1 is MDHEN and CDR2 is SYDVKM. CDR3 length: 14 residues. Trimming left V 2 bases short and J 2 bases short, with 10 bases between. The CDR3 sequence is CASSLRRVTYEQYF. CDR3 DNA: TGTGCCAGCAGTTTAAGGCGGGTAACCTACGAGCAGTACTTC.

This chain links TRBV9 with TRBJ2-5; 7 nucleotides agree with TRBD2. The J segment lost 3 bases and the V segment lost 2 bases, leaving 10 bases of the junction unmatched. CDR1 is SGDLS and CDR2 is YYNGEE in the germline V gene. This CDR3 has 16 residues. The CDR3 nucleotides read TGTGCCAGCAGCGTTGGCTGGGACTACCTAAAAGAGACCCAGTACTTC. It translates to CASSVGWDYLKETQYF.

This clone qualifies as large (0.1 to 1%). This chain connects TRBV15 to TRBJ1-4; no definite D call. TRBJ2-2 matches the DNA end more closely, so the J call is doubtful. CDR1 is LNHNV, CDR2 YYDKDF, per germline (reference sequence). This CDR3 comprises 12 residues. The CDR3 nucleotides read TGTGCCACCAGCAGCACTCGGTTGGAGCTGTTTTTT. The encoded protein is CATSSTRLELFF.

This clone was counted a few times. The V gene is TRBV29-1, the J gene TRBJ1-2; D is undetermined. This CDR3 has 12 residues. Germline-derived CDR1 and CDR2 are SQVTM and ANQGSEA. V was shortened by 3 bases and J by 4 bases, with 9 bases between the two germline ends. The CDR3 region has the DNA TGCAGCGTTGATTCACGGACCTATGGCTACACCTTC. Encoded protein: CSVDSRTYGYTF.

V gene TRBV6-5 combines with J gene TRBJ2-7; D possibly uses TRBD1 or TRBD2 (5 bases each). Trimming took 7 bases from V and 1 from J, leaving 17 bases between them. This CDR3 comprises 15 residues. Germline V CDR1 and CDR2: MNHEY, SVGAGI. The CDR3 loop reads CASTPGQGVSYEQYF. The DNA of the CDR3 is TGTGCCAGCACCCCGGGGCAGGGAGTTTCCTACGAGCAGTACTTC.

This clone was detected only a few times. The chain couples TRBV18 to TRBJ2-5; D ambiguous. In germline, CDR1 is KGHSH, CDR2 LQKENI. V was cut by 2 bases and J by 4 bases, with 5 bases left in between. The CDR3 runs 12 residues. CDR3 sequence: CASSPNRETQYF. The CDR3 nucleotides read TGTGCCAGCTCACCAAACAGAGAGACCCAGTACTTC.

This clone was counted between two and nine times. The genes are TRBV18 and TRBJ1-2; weak D call: TRBD1 (5 bases). Trimming cost V 6 bases and J 6 bases, with 8 bases left between them. CDR1 and CDR2 from the germline V gene are KGHSH and LQKENI. The CDR3 runs 11 residues. CDR3 nucleotides: TGTGCCAGCTCGATGACAGATGGCTACACCTTC. This codes for CASSMTDGYTF.

The chain joins TRBV18 to TRBJ2-4; no definite D call. Trimming removed 3 bases from V and 5 bases from J, with 8 bases in between. CDR3 length equals 13 residues. The germline V gene encodes CDR1 KGHSH and CDR2 LQKENI. The CDR3 here is CASSPAQQNIQYF. CDR3 sequence (DNA): TGTGCCAGCTCACCGGCCCAGCAAAACATTCAGTACTTC.

The V gene is TRBV15, the J gene TRBJ1-4; D unresolved. The CDR3 loop spans 15 amino acids. CDR1 is LNHNV and CDR2 is YYDKDF in the germline V gene (reference sequence). Trimming pared 6 bases from V and 5 bases from J, leaving 16 bases between. The CDR3 region is CATSRTGQLNEKLFF. The DNA for the CDR3 is TGTGCCACCAGTCGCACTGGGCAGCTAAATGAAAAACTGTTTTTT.

The V call is TRBV11-2, the J call TRBJ2-3; no clear D. The CDR3 is 13 amino acids. V lost 3 bases and J lost 0, with 4 bases in between. Germline lookup yields CDR1 SGHAT and CDR2 FQNNGV. Written as DNA, the CDR3 is TGTGCCAGCAGCTTCTATAGCACAGATACGCAGTATTTT. Translation: CASSFYSTDTQYF. Filled out from reference TRBV11-2 and TRBJ2-3, the complete variable domain reads EAGVAQSPRYKIIEKRQSVAFWCNPISGHATLYWYQQILGQGPKLLIQFQNNGVVDDSQLPKDRFSAERLKGVDSTLKIQPAKLEDSAVYLCASSFYSTDTQYFGPGTRLTVL.

The J gene is TRBJ1-2, the V gene TRBV27; tentative D call: TRBD1 (6 bases). Per germline, CDR1 MNHEY and CDR2 SMNVEV (reference sequence). Trimming removed 7 bases at V and 5 bases at J, with 17 bases between. The CDR3 sequence is 14 residues long. The CDR3 protein is CASKGGGETYGYTF. DNA of the CDR3: TGTGCCAGCAAAGGGGGAGGGGAGACTTATGGCTACACCTTC.

This clone was counted between two and nine times. The chain carries TRBV5-1 and TRBJ2-3, with 7 bases identical to TRBD2. The CDR3 loop spans 15 amino acids. Trimming took 4 bases from V and 5 from J; bases not matched to a gene: 10. Per germline, CDR1 SGHRS and CDR2 YFSETQ. CDR3 DNA sequence: TGCGCCAGCAGCCCTGACGCGGGAGTGGGAGATACGCAGTATTTT. Translating it yields CASSPDAGVGDTQYF. Full variable domain (outside the CDR3, taken from reference TRBV5-1 and TRBJ2-3): KAGVTQTPRYLIKTRGQQVTLSCSPISGHRSVSWYQQTPGQGLQFLFEYFSETQRNKGNFPGRFSGRQFSNSRSEMNVSTLELGDSALYLCASSPDAGVGDTQYFGPGTRLTVL.

This sequence joins TRBV6-1 and TRBJ2-1, with unresolved D. V dropped 6 bases and J dropped 8 bases, with 14 bases sitting between them. This CDR3 has 13 amino acids. Germline V gene sequence: CDR1 MNHNS, CDR2 SASEGT. CDR3 sequence: CASSATRTHEQFF. The CDR3 region has the DNA TGTGCCAGCAGCGCCACGAGGACCCATGAGCAGTTCTTC.

The CDR3 region has the DNA TGCGCCAGCAGCTTGGCAGGGGGGAGCCAGTTCTTC. Protein sequence: CASSLAGGSQFF. The J gene is TRBJ2-1, the V gene TRBV5-1, with a weak D call TRBD1 (7 bases). Germline V lookup: CDR1 SGHRS, CDR2 YFSETQ. The V end lost 0 bases, the J end lost 13 bases, and 11 bases lay between the germline ends. The CDR3 covers 12 residues.

A single count supports this clone. The chain carries TRBV5-1 and TRBJ2-1; 7 positions match TRBD2. The CDR3 totals 16 residues. Germline CDR1 and CDR2: SGHRS and YFSETQ. After removal of 5 bases from V and 2 bases from J, the junction contained 10 bases not matched to a gene. CDR3 sequence reads: CASRPVAGSTYNEQFF. CDR3 sequence (DNA): TGCGCCAGCAGACCTGTAGCGGGTTCAACCTACAATGAGCAGTTCTTC. Full variable domain (outside the CDR3, taken from reference TRBV5-1 and TRBJ2-1): KAGVTQTPRYLIKTRGQQVTLSCSPISGHRSVSWYQQTPGQGLQFLFEYFSETQRNKGNFPGRFSGRQFSNSRSEMNVSTLELGDSALYLCASRPVAGSTYNEQFFGPGTRLTVL.

The gene calls are TRBV2 and TRBJ2-3; TRBD2 agrees at 13 bases. The germline V gene has CDR1 SNHLY and CDR2 FYNNEI. The V and J ends lost 4 bases and 4 bases, in that order; junction bases with no gene match: 2. The CDR3 is 15 residues long. For the CDR3, the DNA is TGTGCCAGCAGTGTGACTAGCGGGAGGTCAGATACGCAGTATTTT. This encodes CASSVTSGRSDTQYF.

This chain links TRBV10-3 with TRBJ2-7, with a possible D match to TRBD1 (6 bases). This CDR3 is built from 14 residues. The germline gives CDR1 ENHRY, CDR2 SYGVKD. V was shortened by 11 bases and J by 5 bases, with 22 bases between the two germline ends. CDR3 protein: CALRPQGIIHEQYF. CDR3 coding DNA: TGTGCCTTAAGGCCCCAGGGGATTATCCACGAGCAGTACTTC.

This clone has a handful of counts. The chain uses TRBV9 and TRBJ2-4; D ambiguous. V was cut by 3 bases and J by 9 bases, with 16 bases left in between. The CDR3 is 14 amino acids. Germline CDR1 reads SGDLS; CDR2 reads YYNGEE. The CDR3 nucleotides are TGTGCCAGCAGCGCAGGTGGGGTTTCGGGCATTCAGTACTTC. Translated, it gives CASSAGGVSGIQYF.